These 24 T cell receptor beta chains were sequenced from one sample in a study of blood T cell repertoires in COVID-19. Here immunoSEQ multiplex PCR was the method, and the copy in TCRdb shows in-frame clones only, minus some. This table has around 160,000 clones, roughly 91% appearing once. The sample was peripheral blood. All receptors come from a man younger than 35 with acute or convalescent COVID-19.

The gene calls are TRBV7-9 and TRBJ1-6; D is possibly TRBD1 (5 bases). This CDR3 is 16 amino acids long. Germline lookup yields CDR1 SEHNR and CDR2 FQNEAQ (reference sequence). V was clipped by 2 bases and J by 7 bases, with 15 bases between them. The CDR3 DNA follows: TGTGCCAGCAGCTTAAGTGGCGGGGGAGGCAATTCACCCCTCCACTTT. Residues: CASSLSGGGGNSPLHF.

This clone was detected once. This chain uses TRBV25-1 with TRBJ1-2, with D unresolved. Trimming took off 2 bases at V and 8 bases at J, with 12 bases between the two ends. In germline, CDR1 is MGHDK, CDR2 SYGVNS. This CDR3 spans 13 amino acids. CDR3 sequence: CASSETSWAGYTF. DNA for the CDR3: TGTGCCAGCAGTGAAACCTCATGGGCCGGCTACACCTTC.

The rearrangement uses TRBV19 and TRBJ1-4; 7 bases are shared with TRBD1. The CDR3 is 17 amino acids. V lost 5 bases and J lost 5; bases outside the gene matches: 14. Looked up from germline, CDR1 is LNHDA and CDR2 is SQIVND (reference sequence). This CDR3 reads CASSFTARQGTNEKLFF. The CDR3 nucleotides are TGTGCCAGTAGTTTCACAGCCCGACAGGGCACCAATGAAAAACTGTTTTTT.

This clone was observed a single time. Other nucleotide sequences in the sample specify the same CDR3. The chain couples TRBV5-1 to TRBJ2-7, with D unclear. This CDR3 comprises 13 residues. Trimming took off 0 bases at V and 1 base at J, with 5 bases between the two ends. Germline V gene lookup returns CDR1 SGHRS and CDR2 YFSETQ. This CDR3 is CASSLAGSYEQYF. In nucleotides, the CDR3 is TGCGCCAGCAGCTTGGCAGGATCCTACGAGCAGTACTTC.

The rearrangement links TRBV5-1 to TRBJ1-1, with TRBD1 identical over 7 bases. This CDR3 has 13 amino acids. V was pared by 0 bases and J by 5 bases, with 1 base of the junction left unmatched. The germline CDR1 and CDR2 sequences are SGHRS and YFSETQ. In DNA, the CDR3 is TGCGCCAGCAGCTTGGAACAGGGGACTGAAGCTTTCTTT. Encoded protein: CASSLEQGTEAFF. The whole variable domain, filled in from reference TRBV5-1 and TRBJ1-1, reads KAGVTQTPRYLIKTRGQQVTLSCSPISGHRSVSWYQQTPGQGLQFLFEYFSETQRNKGNFPGRFSGRQFSNSRSEMNVSTLELGDSALYLCASSLEQGTEAFFGQGTRLTVV.

This clone was picked up one time. The rearrangement uses TRBV5-8 and TRBJ2-5; 8 nucleotides align to TRBD1. The CDR3 extends over 14 amino acids. Germline CDR1 is SGHTS and CDR2 is YDEGEE. V was pared by 4 bases and J by 4 bases, with 6 bases of the junction left unmatched. The CDR3 here is CASSVDRAGETQYF. The CDR3 bases are TGTGCCAGCAGCGTGGACAGGGCGGGAGAGACCCAGTACTTC.

The rearrangement links TRBV5-1 to TRBJ1-4; D remains unclear. CDR1 is SGHRS, CDR2 YFSETQ, per germline. V lost 4 bases and J 0 bases, leaving 10 bases between the germline ends. This CDR3 has 15 residues. The DNA of the CDR3 is TGCGCCAGCAGCCGGGAGAGTGCAACTAATGAAAAACTGTTTTTT. This encodes CASSRESATNEKLFF.

This clone was counted only a few times. The identical CDR3 is also encoded by other nucleotide sequences in the sample. This chain connects TRBV5-6 to TRBJ2-7; 7 bases map to TRBD1. After removal of 0 bases from V and 4 bases from J, the junction contained 4 bases not matched to a gene. CDR3 length: 14 residues. Germline assignment: CDR1 SGHDT and CDR2 YYEEEE. Here the CDR3 reads CASSLGQGRYEQYF. Written as DNA, the CDR3 is TGTGCCAGCAGCTTGGGACAGGGTCGGTACGAGCAGTACTTC.

This clone was picked up one time. This chain joins TRBV5-8 and TRBJ2-4, with D unresolved. The CDR3 contains 12 residues. Germline V gives CDR1 SGHTS, CDR2 YDEGEE. Between the trimmed V and J ends, which lost 0 bases and 8 bases, there was a span of 6 bases. This chain's CDR3 is CASSLATDIQYF. The CDR3 DNA reads as TGTGCCAGCAGCTTGGCCACAGACATTCAGTACTTC.

V and J are TRBV27 and TRBJ2-7; the match to TRBD1 covers 8 bases. CDR1 is MNHEY, CDR2 SMNVEV, per germline (reference sequence). V dropped 5 bases and J dropped 2; count of bases not matched to a gene: 2. The CDR3 covers 13 residues. The CDR3 reads CASSPGQAYEQYF. The CDR3 nucleotides are TGTGCCAGCAGTCCGGGACAGGCCTACGAGCAGTACTTC.

The chain employs TRBV13 and TRBJ1-2; D call uncertain. Germline CDR1 and CDR2: PRHDT and FYEKMQ (reference sequence). The CDR3 covers 15 residues. Trimming left V 6 bases short and J 4 bases short, with 18 bases between. The CDR3 loop is CASSSGSLTGYGYTF. The CDR3 coding sequence is TGTGCCAGCAGTTCCGGGTCATTGACTGGCTATGGCTACACCTTC. The complete variable domain, with remaining parts taken from reference TRBV13 and TRBJ1-2, reads AAGVIQSPRHLIKEKRETATLKCYPIPRHDTVYWYQQGPGQDPQFLISFYEKMQSDKGSIPDRFSAQQFSDYHSELNMSSLELGDSALYFCASSSGSLTGYGYTFGSGTRLTVV.

The J gene is TRBJ2-1, the V gene TRBV7-9, with 13 bases fitting TRBD2. This CDR3 is 15 amino acids long. Per germline, CDR1 SEHNR and CDR2 FQNEAQ (reference sequence). The V segment lost 5 bases and the J segment 8 bases; nucleotides outside the gene matches: 6. CDR3 in DNA: TGTGCCAGCAGCCCCGGACTAGCGGGAGAGCATGAGCAGTTCTTC. Translating it yields CASSPGLAGEHEQFF.

The chain uses TRBV7-9 and TRBJ2-7; TRBD1 agrees at 9 bases. This CDR3 is 16 amino acids long. Trimming at V came to 5 bases and at J to 1 base, leaving 9 bases not matched to a gene. The germline CDR1 and CDR2 sequences are SEHNR and FQNEAQ (reference sequence). DNA for the CDR3: TGTGCCAGCAGCCAAAAGGGGGACAGGGAGTCCTACGAGCAGTACTTC. This gives the protein CASSQKGDRESYEQYF.

Comment on this clone: Other DNA sequences of this sample code for an identical CDR3. The genes are TRBV5-1 and TRBJ2-3; 10 bases agree with TRBD2. Germline loops: CDR1 SGHRS, CDR2 YFSETQ. With 4 bases clipped from V and 4 bases from J, the junction kept 6 bases outside the gene matches. This CDR3 has 15 amino acids. Here the CDR3 reads CASSPGGLAADTQYF. Here the CDR3 DNA reads TGCGCCAGCAGCCCCGGAGGACTAGCGGCAGATACGCAGTATTTT.

The gene calls are TRBV5-1 and TRBJ1-2; 9 bases are shared with TRBD1. V was clipped by 2 bases and J by 2 bases; unmatched bases: 7. The V gene's germline CDR1 is SGHRS and CDR2 YFSETQ. The CDR3 extends over 16 amino acids. CDR3 in DNA: TGCGCCAGCAGCTTACCTCCCGGGACAGGGAACTATGGCTACACCTTC. It encodes CASSLPPGTGNYGYTF.

The V and J genes are TRBV18 and TRBJ2-1; weak D call: TRBD2 (5 bases). Germline CDR1 reads KGHSH; CDR2 reads LQKENI. V gave up 4 bases and J gave up 14 bases, with 12 bases separating them. This CDR3 has 11 amino acids. CDR3 residues: CASSHAEVEFF. In nucleotides, the CDR3 is TGTGCCAGCTCACACGCGGAGGTGGAGTTCTTC.

The genes are TRBV18 and TRBJ1-4, with 9 bases fitting TRBD1. With V trimmed by 0 bases and J by 6 bases, 2 bases remained unmatched. From germline, CDR1 is KGHSH and CDR2 LQKENI. There are 15 residues in the CDR3. This CDR3 is CASSPPTGGHEKLFF. CDR3 sequence (DNA): TGTGCCAGCTCACCACCGACAGGGGGTCATGAAAAACTGTTTTTT.

The rearrangement links TRBV14 to TRBJ1-6; D remains ambiguous. Germline CDR1 SGHDN, CDR2 FVKESK. This CDR3 has 17 residues. Trimming took off 1 base at V and 0 bases at J, with 10 bases between the two ends. CDR3 in amino acids: CASSQGRLSSYNSPLHF. In nucleotides, the CDR3 is TGTGCCAGCAGCCAAGGGCGGTTGAGCTCCTATAATTCACCCCTCCACTTT.

The V call is TRBV11-2, the J call TRBJ2-5; 12 bases are a match to TRBD2. Germline V lookup: CDR1 SGHAT, CDR2 FQNNGV. The V and J ends lost 3 bases and 4 bases, in that order; junction bases with no gene match: 9. The CDR3 runs 17 residues. The CDR3 DNA sequence: TGTGCCAGCAGCTTCGGGGCTAGCGGGGGGGCAAGAGAGACCCAGTACTTC. As protein: CASSFGASGGARETQYF.

CDR3 nucleotides: TGTGCCAGTAGCCGGACTCCTCGTACGGCTGGAAACACCATATATTTT. This encodes CASSRTPRTAGNTIYF. The chain uses TRBV19 and TRBJ1-3; D ambiguous. Trimming stripped 6 bases from V and 2 bases from J, with 17 bases between. This CDR3 is built from 16 residues. Per germline, CDR1 LNHDA and CDR2 SQIVND (reference sequence).

J is TRBJ1-4 and V is TRBV18; tentatively, D is TRBD1 (5 bases). This CDR3 comprises 16 residues. Germline V gene data show CDR1 as KGHSH and CDR2 as LQKENI. Deletions cut 3 bases from V and 4 bases from J, with 15 bases between. CDR3 region: CASSPAISRGNEKLFF. For the CDR3, the DNA is TGTGCCAGCTCACCTGCAATTTCAAGGGGTAATGAAAAACTGTTTTTT.

The gene calls are TRBV5-1 and TRBJ2-2; D may be TRBD1 (6 bases). The CDR3 covers 16 residues. Trimming pared 3 bases from V and 1 base from J, leaving 13 bases between. CDR1 and CDR2 from the germline V gene are SGHRS and YFSETQ. CDR3 DNA sequence: TGCGCCAGCAGCTATGCGACAGGACTGAACACCGGGGAGCTGTTTTTT. This translates into CASSYATGLNTGELFF.

V gene TRBV9 combines with J gene TRBJ1-1; no definite D call. Between the trimmed V and J ends, which lost 2 bases and 3 bases, there was a span of 14 bases. Germline CDR1 and CDR2: SGDLS and YYNGEE. CDR3 length: 15 residues. The CDR3 nucleotides are TGTGCCAGCAGCGTGATCCCCGGGGAGGACACTGAAGCTTTCTTT. Amino acid sequence: CASSVIPGEDTEAFF. The whole variable domain, filled in from reference TRBV9 and TRBJ1-1, reads DSGVTQTPKHLITATGQRVTLRCSPRSGDLSVYWYQQSLDQGLQFLIQYYNGEERAKGNILERFSAQQFPDLHSELNLSSLELGDSALYFCASSVIPGEDTEAFFGQGTRLTVV.

Comment on this clone: This specimen includes other DNA sequences encoding the same CDR3. The rearrangement uses TRBV5-1 and TRBJ1-5, with D tentatively TRBD1 (5 bases). V shed 0 bases and J shed 1 base, with 8 bases lying between them. Germline assignment: CDR1 SGHRS and CDR2 YFSETQ. The CDR3 runs to 15 residues. The CDR3 bases are TGCGCCAGCAGCTTGGCTGGGGGGAGCAATCAGCCCCAGCATTTT. Its protein product is CASSLAGGSNQPQHF.